This T cell receptor beta chain comes out of a study of T cells after yellow fever vaccination. The table lists this clonotype with a few counts. TCRdb recomputed calls from the 5' RACE reads with MiXCR, one row per CDR3 protein. Among 300,000 to 350,000 distinct CDR3 sequences listed, about 7.8% were seen once. The germline V gene has CDR1 SGHVS and CDR2 FQNEAQ. The length of the CDR3 is 14 residues. V shed 5 bases and J shed 5 bases, with 12 bases lying between them. The V and J genes are TRBV7-8 and TRBJ1-4; D is ambiguous. The sample here was PBMCs, taken approximately 40 days after the first yellow fever vaccination. This receptor was identified in a man aged 18-30 years who received the YFV17D yellow fever vaccine. The CDR3 reads CASSPWETNEKLFF. The CDR3 nucleotides read TGTGCCAGCAGCCCCTGGGAGACGAATGAAAAACTGTTTTTT.